This TCR beta chain came from a study of blood T cell repertoires in COVID-19. Across the study: Acute and convalescent COVID-19 samples came from the United States, Italy and Spain. PBMCs, B-cell-depleted T cells, or T cells were the source of the cDNA or gDNA that made up the material.

Cohort 3 recovery required two negative PCRs, clearance, or symptom resolution. Per the germline V gene, CDR1 is SQVTM and CDR2 is ANQGSEA. CDR3 length: 14 amino acids. V dropped 4 bases and J dropped 3 bases, with 15 bases sitting between them. As handled by the study authors: Reference gene primer amplification in the assay estimated nucleated cell counts. Profiling relied on immunoSEQ multiplex PCR, and the TCRdb table lists in-frame clones only, not all of them. The V and J calls and clone size are taken from that table; D and trimming were inferred from the DNA. The sample carries around 380,000 clones, over 75% recorded once.

V and J are TRBV29-1 and TRBJ2-5; perhaps TRBD1 as D (6 bases). The sample taken for sequencing was PBMCs or T cells enriched from blood (not recorded which). The origin of this receptor is a man younger than 45 who had recovered from COVID-19. The CDR3 bases are TGCAGCGTTGCTGTAGGGGGACATAAAGAGACCCAGTACTTC. Translating it yields CSVAVGGHKETQYF. The variable domain in full, completed from reference TRBV29-1 and TRBJ2-5, reads SAVISQKPSRDICQRGTSLTIQCQVDSQVTMMFWYRQQPGQSLTLIATANQGSEATYESGFVIDKFPISRPNLTFSTLTVSNMSPEDSSIYLCSVAVGGHKETQYFGPGTRLLVL.